This T cell receptor (beta chain) is drawn from a study of T-cell reconstitution after alpha-beta-depleted transplantation in children. A TCRbeta library incorporating unique molecular identifiers was prepared. From the PCR reads, TCRdb called clonotypes with MiXCR, one entry per CDR3 protein. The table has approximately 640,000 distinct CDR3 sequences, 16% seen once; the top ten hold over 0.95%. The germline V gene has CDR1 SGHTS and CDR2 YDEGEE. The V end was cut by 0 bases, the J end by 5 bases, with 8 bases between. This CDR3 region has 13 residues. This clonotype was sampled from a human donor who donated a stem cell graft to a child with acute myeloid leukemia. This sample comprised PBMCs from the stem cell graft donor, obtained from the stem cell graft. The chain recombines TRBV5-8 with TRBJ2-5; no clear D gene. The CDR3 sequence is CASSLGFSETQYF. For the CDR3, the DNA is TGTGCCAGCAGCTTGGGTTTCTCTGAGACCCAGTACTTC.